This T cell receptor beta chain was sequenced for a study of T cells in Graves' hyperthyroidism and ophthalmopathy. Findings of the study overall: Progression to ophthalmopathy was predicted a median of about six months early.

The CDR3 length is 15 residues. The V gene lost 2 bases and the J gene lost 1 base, with 11 bases spanning the gap. Germline V gene data show CDR1 as LNHDA and CDR2 as SQIVND (reference sequence). Diagnoses were established using clinical symptoms, serum thyroxine and TRAb, thyroid ultrasound and orbital computed tomography. This clonotype was seen more than once but under ten times. No antigen is known for it. TCR beta CDR3 regions were amplified from RNA transcripts. An initial round of RT-PCR targeting the TCR CDR3 relied on the HTBI primer set. TCRdb passed the multiplex PCR reads through MiXCR, listing each CDR3 protein once. Found here are nearly 600,000 distinct CDR3 sequences, roughly 13% of them singletons; the top ten hold approximately 5.7%.

The sequencing input was blood. The TCR originated in a woman aged 30 to 39 with Graves' hyperthyroidism that later progressed to Graves' ophthalmopathy. The chain links TRBV19 to TRBJ1-1; perhaps TRBD1 as D (6 bases). This CDR3 is CASSIIRGANTEAFF. The CDR3 bases are TGTGCCAGTAGTATAATACGGGGGGCGAACACTGAAGCTTTCTTT.